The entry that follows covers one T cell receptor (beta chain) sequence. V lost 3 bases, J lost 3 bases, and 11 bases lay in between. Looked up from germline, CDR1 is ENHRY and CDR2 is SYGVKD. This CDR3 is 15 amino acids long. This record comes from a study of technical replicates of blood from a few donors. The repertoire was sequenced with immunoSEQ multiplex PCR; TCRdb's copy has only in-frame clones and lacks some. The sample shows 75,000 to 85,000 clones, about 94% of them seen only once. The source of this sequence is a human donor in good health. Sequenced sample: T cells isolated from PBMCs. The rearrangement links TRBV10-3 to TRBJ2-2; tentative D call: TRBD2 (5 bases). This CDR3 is CAISDPGKDTGELFF. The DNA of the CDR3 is TGTGCCATCAGTGATCCCGGGAAAGACACCGGGGAGCTGTTTTTT.